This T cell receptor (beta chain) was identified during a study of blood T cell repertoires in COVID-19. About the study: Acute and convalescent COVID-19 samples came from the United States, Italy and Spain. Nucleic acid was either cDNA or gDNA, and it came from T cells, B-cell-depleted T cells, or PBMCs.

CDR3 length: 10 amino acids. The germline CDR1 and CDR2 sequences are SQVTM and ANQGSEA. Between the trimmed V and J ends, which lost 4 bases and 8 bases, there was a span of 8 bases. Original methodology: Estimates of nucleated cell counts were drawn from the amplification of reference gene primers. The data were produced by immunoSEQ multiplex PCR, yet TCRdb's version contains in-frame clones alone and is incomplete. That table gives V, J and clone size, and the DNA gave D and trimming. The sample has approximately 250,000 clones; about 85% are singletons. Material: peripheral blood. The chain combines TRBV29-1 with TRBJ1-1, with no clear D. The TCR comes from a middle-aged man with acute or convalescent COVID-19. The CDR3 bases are TGCAGCGTTGGGGCGTGGGAAGCTTTCTTT. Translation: CSVGAWEAFF.